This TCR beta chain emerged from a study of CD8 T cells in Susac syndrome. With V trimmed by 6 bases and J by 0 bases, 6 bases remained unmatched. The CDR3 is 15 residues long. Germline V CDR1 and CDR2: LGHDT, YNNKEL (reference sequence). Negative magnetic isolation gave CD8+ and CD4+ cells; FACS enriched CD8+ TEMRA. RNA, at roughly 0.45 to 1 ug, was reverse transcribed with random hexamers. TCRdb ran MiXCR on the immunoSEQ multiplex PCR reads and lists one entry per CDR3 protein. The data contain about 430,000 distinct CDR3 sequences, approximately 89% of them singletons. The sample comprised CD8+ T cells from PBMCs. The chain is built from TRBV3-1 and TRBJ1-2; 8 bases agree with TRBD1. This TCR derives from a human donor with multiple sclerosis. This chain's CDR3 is CASSGTGVTNYGYTF. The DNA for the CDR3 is TGTGCCAGCAGTGGGACAGGAGTGACTAACTATGGCTACACCTTC.